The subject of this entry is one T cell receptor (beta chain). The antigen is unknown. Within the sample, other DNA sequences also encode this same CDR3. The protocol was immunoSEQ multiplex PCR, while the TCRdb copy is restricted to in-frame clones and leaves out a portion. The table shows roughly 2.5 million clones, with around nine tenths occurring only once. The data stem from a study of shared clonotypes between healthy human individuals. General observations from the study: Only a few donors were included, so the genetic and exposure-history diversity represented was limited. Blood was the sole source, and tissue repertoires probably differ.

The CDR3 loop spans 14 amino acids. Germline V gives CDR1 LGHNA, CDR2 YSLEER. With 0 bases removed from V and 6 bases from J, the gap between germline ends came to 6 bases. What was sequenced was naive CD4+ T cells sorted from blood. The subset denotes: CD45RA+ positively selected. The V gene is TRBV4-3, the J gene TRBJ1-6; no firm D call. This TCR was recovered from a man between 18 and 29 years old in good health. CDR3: CASSQEPGNSPLHF. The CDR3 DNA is TGCGCCAGCAGCCAAGAGCCCGGTAATTCACCCCTCCACTTT.